The source of this T cell receptor beta chain is a study of cytomegalovirus exposure and HLA in healthy donors. About the research overall: The approximately 670 first-cohort repertoires shared a platform with the 100 to 150 validation repertoires, as reported in a later analysis.

Sequenced by immunoSEQ multiplex PCR; TCRdb stores in-frame clones only, minus some. Of hundreds of thousands of clones listed, 75% to 90% are singletons. The study drew the donors from its roughly 120-subject validation cohort, separate from the roughly 700-subject first cohort. Regarding this clone: Its target is not known.

Study-wide results and limits: First-cohort TCR clusters were later found to tend to co-occur in the roughly 130 validation repertoires. Testing in vitro showed a few CMV-associated chains specific for CMV antigens.

The sequence was collected from a woman in her 30s in good health and CMV-seropositive. The specimen was PBMCs.

This CDR3 reads CAGLSGGSYEQYF. CDR3 bases: TGTGCCGGGTTGTCGGGGGGCTCTTACGAGCAGTACTTC. The chain links TRBV30 to TRBJ2-7, with D possibly matching TRBD2 (7 bases). The CDR3 has 13 amino acids. Trimming removed 8 bases from V and 4 bases from J, with 18 bases in between. Germline loops: CDR1 GTSNPN, CDR2 SVGIG (reference sequence).